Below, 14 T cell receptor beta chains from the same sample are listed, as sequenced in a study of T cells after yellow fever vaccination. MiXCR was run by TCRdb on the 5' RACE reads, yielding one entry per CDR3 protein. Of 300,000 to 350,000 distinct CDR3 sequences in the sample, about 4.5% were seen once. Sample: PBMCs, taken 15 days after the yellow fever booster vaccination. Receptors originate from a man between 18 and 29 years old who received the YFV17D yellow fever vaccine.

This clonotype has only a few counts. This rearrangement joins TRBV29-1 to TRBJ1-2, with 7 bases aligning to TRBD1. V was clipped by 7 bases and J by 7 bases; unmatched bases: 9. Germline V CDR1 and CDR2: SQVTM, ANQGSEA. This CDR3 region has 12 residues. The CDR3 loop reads CSAGGQPLGYTF. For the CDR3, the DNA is TGCAGCGCTGGGGGACAGCCCCTTGGCTACACCTTC.

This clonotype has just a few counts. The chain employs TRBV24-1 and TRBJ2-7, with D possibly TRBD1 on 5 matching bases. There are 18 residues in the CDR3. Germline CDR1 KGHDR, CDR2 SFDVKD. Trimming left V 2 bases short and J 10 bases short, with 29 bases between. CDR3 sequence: CATSDSLGMYVSRACQYF. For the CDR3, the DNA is TGTGCCACCAGTGATTCCCTGGGGATGTACGTTTCCAGGGCCTGTCAGTACTTC.

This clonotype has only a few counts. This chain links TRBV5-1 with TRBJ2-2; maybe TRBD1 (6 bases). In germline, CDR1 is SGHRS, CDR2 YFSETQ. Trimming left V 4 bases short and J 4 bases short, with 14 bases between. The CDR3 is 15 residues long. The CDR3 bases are TGCGCCAGCAGCATTCCAACAGGGTCCACCGGGGAGCTGTTTTTT. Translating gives CASSIPTGSTGELFF.

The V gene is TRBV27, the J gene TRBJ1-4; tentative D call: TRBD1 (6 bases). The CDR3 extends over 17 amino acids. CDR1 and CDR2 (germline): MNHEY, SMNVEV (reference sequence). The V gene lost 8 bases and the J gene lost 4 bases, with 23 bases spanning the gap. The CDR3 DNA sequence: TGTGCCAGCGCGGAAACAGGGCACCTGTTCCTTAATGAAAAACTGTTTTTT. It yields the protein CASAETGHLFLNEKLFF.

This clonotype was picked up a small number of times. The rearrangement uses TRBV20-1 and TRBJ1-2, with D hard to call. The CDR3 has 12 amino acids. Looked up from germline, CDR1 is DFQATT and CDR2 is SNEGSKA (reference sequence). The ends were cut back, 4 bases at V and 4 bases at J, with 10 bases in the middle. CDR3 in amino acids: CSATVDAYGYTF. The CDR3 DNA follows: TGCAGTGCTACCGTGGATGCCTATGGCTACACCTTC.

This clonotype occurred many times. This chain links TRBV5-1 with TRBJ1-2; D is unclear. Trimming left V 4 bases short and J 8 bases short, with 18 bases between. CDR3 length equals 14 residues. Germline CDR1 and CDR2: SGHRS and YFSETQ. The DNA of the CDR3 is TGCGCCAGCAGCCCTGGAGGAATTGATGGCGGCTACACCTTC. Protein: CASSPGGIDGGYTF.

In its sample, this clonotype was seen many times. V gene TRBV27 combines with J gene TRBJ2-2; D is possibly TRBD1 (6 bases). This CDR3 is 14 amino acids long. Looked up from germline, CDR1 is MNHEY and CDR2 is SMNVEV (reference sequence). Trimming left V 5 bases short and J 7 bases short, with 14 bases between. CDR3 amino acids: CASSLTGMVGELFF. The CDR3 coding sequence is TGTGCCAGCAGTCTCACAGGGATGGTCGGGGAGCTGTTTTTT.

CDR3 DNA: TGTGCCAGCAGTCCCCTGCAGGGGGGAGAAGCTTTCTTT. This codes for CASSPLQGGEAFF. V is TRBV12-3 or TRBV12-4 and J is TRBJ1-1; the match to TRBD1 covers 7 bases. CDR3 length: 13 amino acids. Trimming cost V 5 bases and J 8 bases; bases outside gene matches: 8.

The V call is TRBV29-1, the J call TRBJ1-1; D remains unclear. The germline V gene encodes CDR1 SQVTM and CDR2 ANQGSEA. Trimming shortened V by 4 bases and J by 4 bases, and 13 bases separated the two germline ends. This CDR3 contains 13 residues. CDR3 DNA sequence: TGCAGCGTTGTGGTATCTGGGAGCACTGAAGCTTTCTTT. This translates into CSVVVSGSTEAFF.

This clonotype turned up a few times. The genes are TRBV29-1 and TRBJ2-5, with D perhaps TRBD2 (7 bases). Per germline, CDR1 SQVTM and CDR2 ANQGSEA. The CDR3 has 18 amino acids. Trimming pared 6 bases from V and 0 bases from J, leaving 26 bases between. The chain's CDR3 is CSVGRGGASSTYQETQYF. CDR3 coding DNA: TGCAGCGTAGGAAGGGGGGGGGCTTCCTCGACGTACCAAGAGACCCAGTACTTC.

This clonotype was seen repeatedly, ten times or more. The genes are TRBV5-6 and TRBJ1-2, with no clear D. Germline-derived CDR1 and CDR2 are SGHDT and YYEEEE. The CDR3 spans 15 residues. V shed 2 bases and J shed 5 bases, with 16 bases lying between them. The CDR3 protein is CASSFAGAGSYGYTF. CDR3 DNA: TGTGCCAGCAGCTTCGCGGGAGCGGGGTCTTATGGCTACACCTTC.

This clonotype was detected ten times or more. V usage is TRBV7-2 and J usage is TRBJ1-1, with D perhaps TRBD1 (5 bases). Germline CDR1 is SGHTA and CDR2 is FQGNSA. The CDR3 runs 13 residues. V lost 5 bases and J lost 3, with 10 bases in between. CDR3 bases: TGTGCCAGCAGCCCCAGGGCGGACACTGAAGCTTTCTTT. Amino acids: CASSPRADTEAFF.

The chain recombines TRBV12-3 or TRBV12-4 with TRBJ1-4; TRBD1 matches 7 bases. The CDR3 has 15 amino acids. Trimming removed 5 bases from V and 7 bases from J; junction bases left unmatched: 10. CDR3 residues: CASSASPGGGEKLFF. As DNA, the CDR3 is TGTGCCAGCAGTGCGAGCCCAGGGGGTGGTGAAAAACTGTTTTTT.

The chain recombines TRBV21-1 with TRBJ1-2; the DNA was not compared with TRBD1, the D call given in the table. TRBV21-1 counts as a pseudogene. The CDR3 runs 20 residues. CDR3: CASSKKGRGDRERPNYGYTF. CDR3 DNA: TGTGCCAGCAGCAAAAAAGGGAGGGGGGACAGGGAACGTCCAAACTATGGCTACACCTTC.